These 14 T cell receptor beta chains originate from one sample sequenced in a study of blood T cells in healthy people across ages. Through a sample-barcoded 5' primer and a J-beta primer mix, a second PCR was run for roughly 6 to 11 cycles. TCRdb analysed the 5' RACE reads with MiXCR anew, one entry per CDR3 protein. In the table there are about 930,000 distinct CDR3 sequences, approximately 32% of which are singletons. The sample was also linked to a second study, of T cells of mothers and their children.

Sequenced sample: blood. The receptors derive from a woman aged 40-49 years in good health.

This chain connects TRBV3-1 to TRBJ2-3; D is unresolved. V was cut by 1 base and J by 12 bases, with 8 bases left in between. Per germline, CDR1 LGHDT and CDR2 YNNKEL (reference sequence). The CDR3 length is 11 residues. The CDR3 protein is CASSQAASQYF. CDR3 nucleotides: TGTGCCAGCAGCCAAGCGGCCTCACAGTATTTT.

Only a few counts were recorded for this clonotype. The V gene is TRBV19, the J gene TRBJ1-1, with unresolved D. The CDR3 totals 14 residues. Trimming left V 6 bases short and J 1 base short, with 12 bases between. From germline, CDR1 is LNHDA and CDR2 SQIVND (reference sequence). CDR3 in amino acids: CASRPFSENTEAFF. In DNA, the CDR3 is TGTGCCAGTAGACCATTCTCGGAGAACACTGAAGCTTTCTTT.

This clonotype showed up many times. The chain combines TRBV28 with TRBJ2-7, with no clear D. This CDR3 has 11 amino acids. The V gene lost 6 bases and the J gene lost 3 bases, with 6 bases spanning the gap. Per the germline V gene, CDR1 is MDHEN and CDR2 is SYDVKM. The CDR3 here is CASRKHYEQYF. CDR3 DNA: TGTGCCAGCAGGAAACACTACGAGCAGTACTTC.

In regard to this clonotype: A single base separates this from a much larger clone, so it may be a read error. V is TRBV6-6 and J is TRBJ2-5, with a weak D call TRBD2 (6 bases). Germline lookup yields CDR1 MNHNY and CDR2 SVGAGI (reference sequence). The CDR3 has 14 residues. The CDR3 bases are TGTGCCAGCAGTTTCAGCGGGTACCAAGAGACCCACTACTTC. This codes for CASSFSGYQETHYF.

Points on this clonotype: Relative to the germline gene, one junction end is altered; a read error may explain this. The J gene is TRBJ2-5, the V gene TRBV12-3 or TRBV12-4; D ambiguous. This CDR3 comprises 15 residues. For the CDR3, the DNA is TGTGCCTGCAGTACCACAAGGACCCCCCAAGAGACCCAGTACTTC. It yields the protein CACSTTRTPQETQYF.

This rearrangement joins TRBV10-3 to TRBJ2-7, with a possible D match to TRBD1 (6 bases). The V end lost 3 bases, the J end lost 2 bases, and 8 bases lay between the germline ends. The CDR3 length is 13 residues. Germline V gene sequence: CDR1 ENHRY, CDR2 SYGVKD. The CDR3 DNA reads as TGTGCCATCAGTGACGAGGGGGCCTACGAGCAGTACTTC. Translated: CAISDEGAYEQYF.

This clonotype was seen at least ten times. This chain links TRBV12-3 or TRBV12-4 with TRBJ2-5; D is possibly TRBD2 (5 bases). V shed 5 bases and J shed 2 bases, with 15 bases lying between them. The CDR3 covers 15 residues. CDR3 in DNA: TGTGCCAGCAGTGGTGCCGGGGTCGATCAAGAGACCCAGTACTTC. It is translated as CASSGAGVDQETQYF.

With regard to this clonotype: A single base separates this from a much larger clone, so it may be a read error. V is TRBV12-3 or TRBV12-4 and J is TRBJ2-1, with 7 bases aligning to TRBD2. The J call could be wrong; TRBJ2-7 is a better fit for the DNA end. The CDR3 has 13 amino acids. CDR3 sequence reads: CASSLVLATQQYF. DNA of the CDR3: TGTGCCAGCAGTTTAGTACTAGCGACACAGCAGTACTTC.

J is TRBJ2-7 and V is TRBV20-1; D is ambiguous. The germline V gene has CDR1 DFQATT and CDR2 SNEGSKA (reference sequence). The ends were cut back, 5 bases at V and 0 bases at J, with 14 bases in the middle. This CDR3 has 14 residues. Written as DNA, the CDR3 is TGCAGTGCTCCCCTCCCCTTCCTCTCCTACGAGCAGTACTTC. It is translated as CSAPLPFLSYEQYF.

This clonotype was seen repeatedly, ten times or more. This rearrangement joins TRBV30 to TRBJ2-5; D is unclear. CDR3 length: 11 amino acids. Germline lookup yields CDR1 GTSNPN and CDR2 SVGIG (reference sequence). The V end lost 4 bases, the J end lost 5 bases, and 8 bases lay between the germline ends. Here the CDR3 reads CAWTYVETQYF. CDR3 DNA sequence: TGTGCCTGGACTTATGTGGAGACCCAGTACTTC.

This chain links TRBV20-1 with TRBJ2-3; the match to TRBD1 covers 7 bases. Germline values: CDR1 DFQATT, CDR2 SNEGSKA (reference sequence). The CDR3 runs 15 residues. The ends lost 0 bases at V and 3 bases at J; junction bases unmatched: 6. CDR3 amino acids: CSARERGRSTDTQYF. The CDR3 region has the DNA TGCAGTGCTAGAGAGAGGGGGCGCAGTACAGATACGCAGTATTTT.

This clonotype turned up a few times. The chain couples TRBV20-1 to TRBJ2-3; TRBD1 matches 9 bases. Germline V gives CDR1 DFQATT, CDR2 SNEGSKA (reference sequence). The CDR3 length is 16 residues. The junction had 13 bases not matched to a gene; V was cut back by 5 bases and J by 4 bases. CDR3: CSADPNRGLSPDTQYF. The CDR3 DNA follows: TGCAGTGCTGACCCCAACAGGGGGCTTTCGCCAGATACGCAGTATTTT.

The table lists this clonotype with many counts. This chain connects TRBV29-1 to TRBJ2-7; D might be TRBD1 (6 bases). Germline loops: CDR1 SQVTM, CDR2 ANQGSEA. Trimming cost V 4 bases and J 4 bases, with 23 bases left between them. The CDR3 is 16 amino acids. The CDR3 DNA sequence: TGCAGCGTTGTAGGGGGTTCGTGGGAGAATTCGTACGAGCAGTACTTC. This gives the protein CSVVGGSWENSYEQYF.

This clonotype came up a few times. This chain links TRBV4-3 with TRBJ1-1; 7 bases fit TRBD1. The germline V gene encodes CDR1 LGHNA and CDR2 YSLEER. The V gene end was trimmed by 0 bases and the J gene end by 1 base; junction bases not matched to a gene: 5. The CDR3 has 16 amino acids. The CDR3 nucleotides are TGCGCCAGCAGCCAAGATAACAGGGGCCAGAACACTGAAGCTTTCTTT. This codes for CASSQDNRGQNTEAFF.